Listed here are 3 T cell receptor beta chains from one sample, sequenced in a study of T cells in Graves' hyperthyroidism and ophthalmopathy. RNA transcripts gave rise to amplified TCR beta CDR3 regions. The HTBI primer set served for first-round RT-PCR of the TCR CDR3. TCRdb re-analysed the multiplex PCR reads in MiXCR, keeping a single row per CDR3 protein. The table lists some 530,000 distinct CDR3 sequences, under 25% of them singletons. Specimen: blood. Source of these receptors: a woman aged 70-85 years with Graves' ophthalmopathy.

This clonotype was detected only a few times. This chain uses TRBV19 with TRBJ2-1; 10 bases fit TRBD2. This CDR3 has 16 amino acids. After removal of 1 base from V and 5 bases from J, the junction contained 5 bases not matched to a gene. CDR1 is LNHDA and CDR2 is SQIVND in the germline V gene (reference sequence). The CDR3: CASSIGRSGRDNEQFF. In DNA, the CDR3 is TGTGCCAGTAGTATAGGGAGGAGCGGGAGGGACAATGAGCAGTTCTTC.

This clonotype was recorded many times. The V and J genes are TRBV28 and TRBJ2-5, with 11 bases lining up with TRBD1. Losses at the gene ends were 3 bases for V and 4 bases for J; bases not matched to a gene: 7. This CDR3 is built from 16 residues. CDR1 and CDR2 (germline): MDHEN, SYDVKM. CDR3 sequence: CASSLSGQGAGETQYF. In nucleotides, the CDR3 is TGTGCCAGCAGTTTGTCCGGACAGGGGGCGGGAGAGACCCAGTACTTC.

About this clonotype itself: A much larger clone differs by one base, so this may be a read error. This sequence joins TRBV10-3 and TRBJ2-7; the D is unclear. The CDR3 has 14 amino acids. Germline V gene sequence: CDR1 ENHRY, CDR2 SYGVKD. This CDR3 is CAISKSRLPYEQYF. The CDR3 DNA is TGTGCCATCAGTAAGTCGAGACTTCCCTACGAGCAGTACTTC.